The source of this T cell receptor (beta chain) is a study of T cells in Graves' hyperthyroidism and ophthalmopathy. There were TCR beta CDR3 regions amplified from RNA transcripts. During a first-round RT-PCR of the TCR CDR3, the HTBI primer set was used. Each CDR3 protein is one row after TCRdb ran MiXCR on the multiplex PCR reads. The data contain approximately 400,000 distinct CDR3 sequences, more than 13% of them seen just once; the ten biggest clones take up around 28%. The trim removed 2 bases at V and 3 bases at J, leaving 8 bases unmatched. The CDR3 is 16 residues long. Germline V gives CDR1 SQVTM, CDR2 ANQGSEA.

What was sequenced was blood. This receptor was identified in a man aged 45-60 years with Graves' ophthalmopathy. The chain couples TRBV29-1 to TRBJ2-1; 9 bases agree with TRBD1. CDR3 bases: TGCAGCGTTGAATCCGGGACAGGGTCCCACTACAATGAGCAGTTCTTC. Its translation is CSVESGTGSHYNEQFF.